Listed below are T cell receptor beta chains from one sample, sequenced in a study of control samples from healthy donors and cancer patients. Only in-frame clones appear in the TCRdb table, and some are missing; sequencing was by immunoSEQ multiplex PCR. The sample consists of around 43,000 clones, approximately 90% of them appearing once. Sequenced input: blood. The receptor set was obtained from a woman in her forties or fifties in good health. Both conserved end residues are part of each CDR3. The order of the fields is CDR3 DNA, CDR3 protein, J gene, D gene, V gene. D genes are given only for firm matches.

TGTGCCAGTAGACCCTTCAGGGGGAATTCACCCCTCCACTTT,CASRPFRGNSPLHF,TRBJ1-6,TRBD1,TRBV19
TGTGCCAGCAGCTTAGACCCCCCTTCCGGATCTGGAAACACCATATATTTT,CASSLDPPSGSGNTIYF,TRBJ1-3,NA,TRBV7-2
TGTGCCAGCAGCCATCTTGGGGGGTTAGGAAACACCATATATTTT,CASSHLGGLGNTIYF,TRBJ1-3,NA,TRBV3-1/TRBV3-2
TGTGCCAGCTCAGAAGGTCCAGGGGGTACGAACACTGAAGCTTTCTTT,CASSEGPGGTNTEAFF,TRBJ1-1,TRBD1,TRBV18
TGTGCCAGCAGCCGAGGGTTCGGGGGGCGGGAGCAGTACTTC,CASSRGFGGREQYF,TRBJ2-7,NA,TRBV13
TGTGCCAGCAGCTTAAGGCCGGGACAGGGAGGGACTGAAGCTTTCTTT,CASSLRPGQGGTEAFF,TRBJ1-1,TRBD1,TRBV7-2
TGTGCCAGCAGCTTAGGGTACTCTGGAAACACCATATATTTT,CASSLGYSGNTIYF,TRBJ1-3,NA,TRBV7-2
TGTGCCAGCAGACATTCCAACAGGGGAGATAACTATGGCTACACCTTC,CASRHSNRGDNYGYTF,TRBJ1-2,TRBD1,TRBV28
TGTGCCAGCAGTTACAACCGGGACAGGAGCACTGAAGCTTTCTTT,CASSYNRDRSTEAFF,TRBJ1-1,TRBD1,TRBV6-2/TRBV6-3
TGTGCCAGCAGTCGCAGGGCCGGGGAGCTGTTTTTT,CASSRRAGELFF,TRBJ2-2,NA,TRBV6-5
TGTGCCAGCAGCTTCGGGGCGAACACCGGGGAGCTGTTTTTT,CASSFGANTGELFF,TRBJ2-2,NA,TRBV7-9
TGTGCCAGCAGCTTATCTGGCATGGCGAGGACTGAAGCTTTCTTT,CASSLSGMARTEAFF,TRBJ1-1,NA,TRBV5-6
TGTGCCAGTAGTATAGGGACCGGGACCAGGGGGACCCAGTACTTC,CASSIGTGTRGTQYF,TRBJ2-5,NA,TRBV19